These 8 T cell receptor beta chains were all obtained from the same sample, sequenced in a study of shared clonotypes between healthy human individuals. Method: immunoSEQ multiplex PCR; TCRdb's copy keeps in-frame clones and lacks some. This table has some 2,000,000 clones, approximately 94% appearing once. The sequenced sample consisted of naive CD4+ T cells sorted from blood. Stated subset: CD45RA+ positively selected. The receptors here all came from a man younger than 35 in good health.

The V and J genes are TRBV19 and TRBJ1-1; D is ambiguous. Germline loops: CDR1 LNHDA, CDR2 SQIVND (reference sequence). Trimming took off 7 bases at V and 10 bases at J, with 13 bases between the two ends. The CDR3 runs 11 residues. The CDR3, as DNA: TGTGCCAGTACCCGAGGTGGTGGAGCTTTCTTT. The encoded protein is CASTRGGGAFF.

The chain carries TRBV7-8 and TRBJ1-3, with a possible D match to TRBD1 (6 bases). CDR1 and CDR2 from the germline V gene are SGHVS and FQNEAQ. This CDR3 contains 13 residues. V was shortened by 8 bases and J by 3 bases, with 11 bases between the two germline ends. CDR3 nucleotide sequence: TGTGCCAGCTCCACAGGGAATGGAAACACCATATATTTT. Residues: CASSTGNGNTIYF.

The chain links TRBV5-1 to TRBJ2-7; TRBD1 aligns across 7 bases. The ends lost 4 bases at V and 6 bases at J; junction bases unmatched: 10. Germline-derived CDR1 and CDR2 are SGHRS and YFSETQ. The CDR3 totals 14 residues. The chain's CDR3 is CASSPPDRFSEQYF. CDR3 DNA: TGCGCCAGCAGCCCCCCGGACAGGTTTAGCGAGCAGTACTTC.

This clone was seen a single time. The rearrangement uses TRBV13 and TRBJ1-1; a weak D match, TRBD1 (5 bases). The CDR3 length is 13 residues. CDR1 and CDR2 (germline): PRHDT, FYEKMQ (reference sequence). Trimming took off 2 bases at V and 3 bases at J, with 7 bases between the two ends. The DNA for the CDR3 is TGTGCCAGCAGCTTAAGGGGACACACTGAAGCTTTCTTT. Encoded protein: CASSLRGHTEAFF.

CDR3 loop: CASSESPGGSGANVLTF. For the CDR3, the DNA is TGTGCCAGCAGTGAATCGCCGGGAGGATCTGGGGCCAACGTCCTGACTTTC. The genes are TRBV25-1 and TRBJ2-6; 7 nucleotides line up with TRBD2. Germline CDR1 reads MGHDK; CDR2 reads SYGVNS. Trimming took 1 base from V and 1 from J; bases not matched to a gene: 4. This CDR3 has 17 residues.

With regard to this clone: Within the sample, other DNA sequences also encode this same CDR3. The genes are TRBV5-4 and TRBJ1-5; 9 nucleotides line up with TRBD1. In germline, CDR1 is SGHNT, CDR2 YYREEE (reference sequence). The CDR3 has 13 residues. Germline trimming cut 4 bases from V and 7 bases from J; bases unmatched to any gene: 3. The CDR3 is CASSRDRDQPQHF. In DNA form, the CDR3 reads TGTGCCAGCAGCCGGGACAGGGACCAGCCCCAGCATTTT.

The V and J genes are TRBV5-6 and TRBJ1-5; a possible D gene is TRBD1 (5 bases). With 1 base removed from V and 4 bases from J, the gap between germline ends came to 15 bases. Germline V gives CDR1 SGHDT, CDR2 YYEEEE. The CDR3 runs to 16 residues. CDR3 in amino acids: CASSLRAHGGNQPQHF. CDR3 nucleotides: TGTGCCAGCAGCTTGCGGGCACACGGGGGGAATCAGCCCCAGCATTTT.

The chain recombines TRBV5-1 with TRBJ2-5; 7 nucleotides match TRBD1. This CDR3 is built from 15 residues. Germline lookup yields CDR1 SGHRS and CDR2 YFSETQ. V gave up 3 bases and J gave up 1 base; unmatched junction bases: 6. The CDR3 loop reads CASSYAGTVQETQYF. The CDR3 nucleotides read TGCGCCAGCAGCTATGCCGGGACAGTCCAAGAGACCCAGTACTTC.